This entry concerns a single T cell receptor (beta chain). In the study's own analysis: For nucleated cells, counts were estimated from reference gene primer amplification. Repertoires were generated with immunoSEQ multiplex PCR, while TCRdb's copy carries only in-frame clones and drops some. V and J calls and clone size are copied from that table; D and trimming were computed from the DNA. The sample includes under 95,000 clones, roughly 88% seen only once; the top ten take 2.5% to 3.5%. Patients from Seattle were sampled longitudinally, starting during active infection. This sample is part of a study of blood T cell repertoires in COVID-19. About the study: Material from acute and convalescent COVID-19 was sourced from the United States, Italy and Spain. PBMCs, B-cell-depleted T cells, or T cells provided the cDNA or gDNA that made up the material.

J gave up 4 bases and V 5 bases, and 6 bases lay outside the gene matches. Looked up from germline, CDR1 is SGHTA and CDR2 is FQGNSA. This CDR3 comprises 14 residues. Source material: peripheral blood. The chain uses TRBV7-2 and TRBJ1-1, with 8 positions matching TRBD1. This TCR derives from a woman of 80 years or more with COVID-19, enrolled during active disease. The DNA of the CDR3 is TGTGCCAGCAGCCTCCGGACAGGGACCACTGAAGCTTTCTTT. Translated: CASSLRTGTTEAFF.